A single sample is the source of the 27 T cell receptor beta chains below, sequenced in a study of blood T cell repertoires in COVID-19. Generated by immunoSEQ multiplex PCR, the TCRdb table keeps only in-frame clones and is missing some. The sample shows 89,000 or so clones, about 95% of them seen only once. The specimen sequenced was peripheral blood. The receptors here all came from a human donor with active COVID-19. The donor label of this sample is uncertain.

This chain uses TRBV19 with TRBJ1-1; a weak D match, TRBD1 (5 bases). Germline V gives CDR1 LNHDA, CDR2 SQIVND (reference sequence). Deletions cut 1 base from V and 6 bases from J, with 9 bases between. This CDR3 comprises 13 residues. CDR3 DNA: TGTGCCAGTAGTATAGGGCAGGGCTCTGAAGCTTTCTTT. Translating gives CASSIGQGSEAFF.

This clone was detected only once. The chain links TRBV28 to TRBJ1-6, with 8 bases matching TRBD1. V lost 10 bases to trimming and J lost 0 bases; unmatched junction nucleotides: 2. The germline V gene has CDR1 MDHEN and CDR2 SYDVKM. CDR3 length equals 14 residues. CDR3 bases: TGTGCCACCCAGGGGGCCTCCTATAATTCACCCCTCCACTTT. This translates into CATQGASYNSPLHF.

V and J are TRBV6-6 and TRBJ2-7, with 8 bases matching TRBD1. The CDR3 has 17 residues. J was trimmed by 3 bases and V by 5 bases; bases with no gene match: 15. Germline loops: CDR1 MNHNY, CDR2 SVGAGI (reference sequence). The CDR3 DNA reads TGTGCCAGCAGTCCCAAACTTAACAGGGGGAACATCTACGAGCAGTACTTC. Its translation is CASSPKLNRGNIYEQYF.

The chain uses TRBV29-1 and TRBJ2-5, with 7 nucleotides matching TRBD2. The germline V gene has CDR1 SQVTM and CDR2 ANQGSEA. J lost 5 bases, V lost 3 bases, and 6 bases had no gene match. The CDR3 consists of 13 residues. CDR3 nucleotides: TGCAGCGTTGAGGGAGGGGTCGGGGAGACCCAGTACTTC. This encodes CSVEGGVGETQYF.

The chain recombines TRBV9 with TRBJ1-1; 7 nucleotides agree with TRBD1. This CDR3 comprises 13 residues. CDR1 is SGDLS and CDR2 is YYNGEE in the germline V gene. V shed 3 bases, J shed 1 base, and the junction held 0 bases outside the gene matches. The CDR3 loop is CASSGQGNTEAFF. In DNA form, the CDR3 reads TGTGCCAGCAGCGGACAGGGGAACACTGAAGCTTTCTTT.

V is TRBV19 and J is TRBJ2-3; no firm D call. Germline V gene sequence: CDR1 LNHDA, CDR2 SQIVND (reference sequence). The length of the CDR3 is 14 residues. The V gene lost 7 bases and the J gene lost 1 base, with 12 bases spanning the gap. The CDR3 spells CASTRSLGTDTQYF. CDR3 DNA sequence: TGTGCCAGTACTAGGAGTTTGGGCACAGATACGCAGTATTTT.

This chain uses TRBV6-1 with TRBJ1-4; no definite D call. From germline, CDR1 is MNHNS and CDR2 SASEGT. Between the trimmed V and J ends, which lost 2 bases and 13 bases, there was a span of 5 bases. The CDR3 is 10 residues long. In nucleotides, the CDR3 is TGTGCCAGCAGTGAAATTATACTGTTTTTT. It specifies CASSEIILFF.

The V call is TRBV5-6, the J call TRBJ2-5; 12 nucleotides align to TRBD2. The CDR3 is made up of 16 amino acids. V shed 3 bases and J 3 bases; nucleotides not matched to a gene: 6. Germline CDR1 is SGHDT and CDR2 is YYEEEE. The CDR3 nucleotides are TGTGCCAGCAGCTCTCGACTAGCGGGGGACGAAGAGACCCAGTACTTC. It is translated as CASSSRLAGDEETQYF.

CDR3 coding DNA: TGTGCCAGCAGCGAAGGCCGACAGGGAGCCGCCGGGGAGCTGTTTTTT. Its protein is CASSEGRQGAAGELFF. The rearrangement uses TRBV7-6 and TRBJ2-2; 7 positions match TRBD1. Germline CDR1 is SGHVS and CDR2 is FNYEAQ. This CDR3 region has 16 residues. The ends lost 5 bases at V and 6 bases at J; junction bases unmatched: 12.

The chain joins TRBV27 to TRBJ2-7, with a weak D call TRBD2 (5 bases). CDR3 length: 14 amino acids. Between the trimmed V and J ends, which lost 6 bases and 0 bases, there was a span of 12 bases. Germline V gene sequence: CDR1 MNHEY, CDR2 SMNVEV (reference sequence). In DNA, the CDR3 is TGTGCCAGCAGCAGGCAGGCGGGCTCCTACGAGCAGTACTTC. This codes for CASSRQAGSYEQYF.

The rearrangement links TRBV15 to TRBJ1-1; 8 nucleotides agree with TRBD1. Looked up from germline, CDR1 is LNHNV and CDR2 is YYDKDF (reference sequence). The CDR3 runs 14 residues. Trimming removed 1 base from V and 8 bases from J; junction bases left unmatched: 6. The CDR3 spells CATSRVGQGSEAFF. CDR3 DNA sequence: TGTGCCACCAGCAGAGTAGGACAGGGTTCCGAAGCTTTCTTT.

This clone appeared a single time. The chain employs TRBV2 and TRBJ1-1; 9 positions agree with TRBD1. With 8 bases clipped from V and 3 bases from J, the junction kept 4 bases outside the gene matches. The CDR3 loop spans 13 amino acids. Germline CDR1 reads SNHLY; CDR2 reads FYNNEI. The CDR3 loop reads CASVRDRDTEAFF. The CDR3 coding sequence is TGTGCCAGCGTCCGGGACAGGGACACTGAAGCTTTCTTT. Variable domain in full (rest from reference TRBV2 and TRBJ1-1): EPEVTQTPSHQVTQMGQEVILRCVPISNHLYFYWYRQILGQKVEFLVSFYNNEISEKSEIFDDQFSVERPDGSNFTLKIRSTKLEDSAMYFCASVRDRDTEAFFGQGTRLTVV.

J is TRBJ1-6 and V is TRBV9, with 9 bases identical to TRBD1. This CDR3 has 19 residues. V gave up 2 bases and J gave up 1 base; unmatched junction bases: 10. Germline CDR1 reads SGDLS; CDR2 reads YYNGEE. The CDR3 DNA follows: TGTGCCAGCAGCGTCCGGGACAGGGTCGTGGGATCCTATAATTCACCCCTCCACTTT. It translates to CASSVRDRVVGSYNSPLHF.

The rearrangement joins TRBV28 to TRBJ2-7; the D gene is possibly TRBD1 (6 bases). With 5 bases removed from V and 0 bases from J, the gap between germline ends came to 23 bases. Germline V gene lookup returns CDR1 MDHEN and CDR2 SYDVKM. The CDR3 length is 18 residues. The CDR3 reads CASSQGFMLKDSSYEQYF. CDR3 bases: TGTGCCAGCAGTCAGGGTTTTATGTTAAAGGACAGCTCCTACGAGCAGTACTTC.

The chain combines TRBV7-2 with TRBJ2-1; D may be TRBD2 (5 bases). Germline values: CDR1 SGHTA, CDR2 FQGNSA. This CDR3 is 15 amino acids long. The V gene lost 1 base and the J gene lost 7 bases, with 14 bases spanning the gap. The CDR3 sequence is CASSLGLAVGNEQFF. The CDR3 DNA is TGTGCCAGCAGCTTAGGGCTAGCAGTCGGAAATGAGCAGTTCTTC.

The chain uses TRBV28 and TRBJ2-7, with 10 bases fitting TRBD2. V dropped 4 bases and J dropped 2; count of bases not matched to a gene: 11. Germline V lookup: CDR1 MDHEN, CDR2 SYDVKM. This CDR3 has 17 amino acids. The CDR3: CASSSQILAGKTYEQYF. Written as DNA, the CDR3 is TGTGCCAGCAGTTCGCAGATACTAGCGGGAAAAACCTACGAGCAGTACTTC.

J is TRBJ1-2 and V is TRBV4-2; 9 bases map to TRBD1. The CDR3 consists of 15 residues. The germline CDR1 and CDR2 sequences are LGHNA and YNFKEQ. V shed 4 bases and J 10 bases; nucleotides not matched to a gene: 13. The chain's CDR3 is CASSPNPGTGSSYTF. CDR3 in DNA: TGTGCCAGCAGCCCGAACCCCGGGACAGGGTCCTCCTACACCTTC.

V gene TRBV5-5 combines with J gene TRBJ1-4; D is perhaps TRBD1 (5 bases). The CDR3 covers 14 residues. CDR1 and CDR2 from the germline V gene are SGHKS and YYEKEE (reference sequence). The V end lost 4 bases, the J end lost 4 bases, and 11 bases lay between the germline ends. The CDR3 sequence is CASSDRVLNEKLFF. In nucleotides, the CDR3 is TGTGCCAGCAGCGACAGAGTTCTTAATGAAAAACTGTTTTTT.

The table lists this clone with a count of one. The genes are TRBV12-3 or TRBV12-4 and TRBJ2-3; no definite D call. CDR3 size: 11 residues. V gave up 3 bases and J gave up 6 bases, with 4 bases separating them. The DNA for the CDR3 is TGTGCCAGCAGTTTCGGGGATACGCAGTATTTT. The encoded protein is CASSFGDTQYF.

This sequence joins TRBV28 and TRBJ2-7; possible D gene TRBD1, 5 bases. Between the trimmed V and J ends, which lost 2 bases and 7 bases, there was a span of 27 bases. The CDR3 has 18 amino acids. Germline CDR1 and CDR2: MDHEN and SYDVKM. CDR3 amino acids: CASSLILRDVQVRGEQYF. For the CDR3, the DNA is TGTGCCAGCAGTTTAATCCTCCGTGATGTACAGGTACGAGGTGAGCAGTACTTC.

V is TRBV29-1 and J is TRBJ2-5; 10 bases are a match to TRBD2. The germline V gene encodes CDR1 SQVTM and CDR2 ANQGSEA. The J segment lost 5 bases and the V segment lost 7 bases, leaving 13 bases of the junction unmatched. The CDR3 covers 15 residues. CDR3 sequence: CSAGGLAESSETQYF. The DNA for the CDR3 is TGCAGCGCCGGAGGACTAGCGGAGAGTTCGGAGACCCAGTACTTC. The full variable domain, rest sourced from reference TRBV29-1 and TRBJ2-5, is SAVISQKPSRDICQRGTSLTIQCQVDSQVTMMFWYRQQPGQSLTLIATANQGSEATYESGFVIDKFPISRPNLTFSTLTVSNMSPEDSSIYLCSAGGLAESSETQYFGPGTRLLVL.

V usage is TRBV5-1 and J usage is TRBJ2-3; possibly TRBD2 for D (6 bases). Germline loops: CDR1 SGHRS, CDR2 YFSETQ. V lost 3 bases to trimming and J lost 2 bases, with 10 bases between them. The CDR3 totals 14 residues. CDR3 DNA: TGCGCCAGCAGCTCGGGACTTGACACAGATACGCAGTATTTT. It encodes CASSSGLDTDTQYF.

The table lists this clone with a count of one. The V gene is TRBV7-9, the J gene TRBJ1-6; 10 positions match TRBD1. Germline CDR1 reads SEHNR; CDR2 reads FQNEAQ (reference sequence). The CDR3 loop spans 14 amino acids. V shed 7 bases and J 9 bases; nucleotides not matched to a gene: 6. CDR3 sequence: CASTGQGEISPLHF. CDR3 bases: TGTGCCAGCACCGGACAGGGGGAGATTTCACCCCTCCACTTT.

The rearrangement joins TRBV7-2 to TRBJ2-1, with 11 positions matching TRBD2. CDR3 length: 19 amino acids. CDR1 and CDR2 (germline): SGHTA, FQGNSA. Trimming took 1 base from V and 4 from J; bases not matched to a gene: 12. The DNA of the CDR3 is TGTGCCAGCAGCTTAGGGCTTGGGTTAGCGGGAGGGGTATACAATGAGCAGTTCTTC. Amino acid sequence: CASSLGLGLAGGVYNEQFF.

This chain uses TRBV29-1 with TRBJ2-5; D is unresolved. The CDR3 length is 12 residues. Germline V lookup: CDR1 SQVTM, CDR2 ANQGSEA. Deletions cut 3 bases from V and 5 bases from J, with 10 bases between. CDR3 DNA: TGCAGCGTTGAGTACGGCAGGGAGACCCAGTACTTC. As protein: CSVEYGRETQYF.

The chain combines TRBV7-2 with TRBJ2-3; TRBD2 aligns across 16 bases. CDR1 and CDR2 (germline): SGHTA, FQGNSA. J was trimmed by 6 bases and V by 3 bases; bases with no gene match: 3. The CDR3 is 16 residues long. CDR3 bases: TGTGCCAGCAGCTTGGGACTAGCGGGAGGGCCCGATACGCAGTATTTT. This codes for CASSLGLAGGPDTQYF.

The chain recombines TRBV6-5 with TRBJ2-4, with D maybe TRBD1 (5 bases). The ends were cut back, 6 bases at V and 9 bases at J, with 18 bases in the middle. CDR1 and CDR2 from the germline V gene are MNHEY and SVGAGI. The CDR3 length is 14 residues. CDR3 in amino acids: CASRLIGDRSIQYF. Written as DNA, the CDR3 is TGTGCCAGCAGGCTCATAGGGGATCGTAGCATTCAGTACTTC.